The 21 T cell receptor beta chains given below trace back to one sample, sequenced in a study of T cell repertoires in cytomegalovirus infection (dated by TCRdb to between 2018 and 2021). The run used an Illumina HiSeq 1500. TCRdb cleaned the public reads at Q25 with fastp, built clones with MiXCR and kept in-frame beta chains. Rows are combined by CDR3 protein, so each entry shows the most common genes and DNA. This sample has about 500,000 distinct CDR3 sequences in its table, and 30% to 40% of those were observed once. Under 20% of the sample comes from the top ten. Their cognate antigens are unknown. The treatment or condition label on this specimen signifies: in vitro stimulation with specific CMV peptide epitopes to enrich CMV-specific T cells. This specimen was cultured PBMCs, taken from culture after CMV antigen stimulation. Receptors were obtained from a human donor in good health (CMV status not recorded). Some clones in this sample may be carry-over from other donors' samples.

This rearrangement joins TRBV6-4 to TRBJ1-5; D not resolved. The CDR3 is 14 residues long. CDR1 MRHNA and CDR2 SNTAGT come from the germline V gene. V gave up 2 bases and J gave up 6 bases, with 11 bases separating them. The CDR3 nucleotides read TGTGCCAGCAGTGACCTCTGGGGAGGTCAGCCCCAGCATTTT. Translating it yields CASSDLWGGQPQHF.

This clonotype was recorded a few times. The gene calls are TRBV20-1 and TRBJ2-5, with D perhaps matching TRBD1 (5 bases). V lost 3 bases to trimming and J lost 3 bases, with 14 bases between them. The CDR3 has 14 residues. Per the germline V gene, CDR1 is DFQATT and CDR2 is SNEGSKA (reference sequence). Here the CDR3 reads CSARGLYAEETQYF. CDR3 nucleotides: TGCAGTGCTAGGGGGCTATATGCGGAAGAGACCCAGTACTTC.

For this clonotype: The germline gene is not matched at one end of the junction; a read error may be the cause. The chain couples TRBV11-2 to TRBJ1-3; D unresolved. Looked up from germline, CDR1 is SGHAT and CDR2 is FQNNGV. The CDR3 is 14 amino acids. The CDR3 DNA reads as TGTGCCAGCAGCATAGACATAGATGGAAACACCATATATTTT. Protein: CASSIDIDGNTIYF.

The rearrangement links TRBV6-2 or TRBV6-3 to TRBJ2-3; tentatively, D is TRBD1 (6 bases). This CDR3 spans 13 amino acids. V shed 6 bases and J shed 14 bases, with 21 bases lying between them. Per germline, CDR1 MNHEY and CDR2 SVGEGT. CDR3 protein: CASSRTDRLSLYF. CDR3 nucleotides: TGTGCCAGCAGCCGGACAGACAGGTTGTCATTGTATTTT.

V usage is TRBV27 and J usage is TRBJ2-1, with D possibly being TRBD2 (6 bases). V lost 6 bases, J lost 6 bases, and 21 bases lay in between. The CDR3 loop spans 16 amino acids. Germline CDR1 is MNHEY and CDR2 is SMNVEV (reference sequence). CDR3 sequence reads: CASRMMSGFSVNEQFF. CDR3 DNA sequence: TGTGCCAGCAGGATGATGAGCGGGTTTAGCGTCAATGAGCAGTTCTTC.

This clonotype was seen repeatedly, ten times or more. The chain joins TRBV28 to TRBJ2-2, with a tentative D call TRBD2 (5 bases). The CDR3 is made up of 13 amino acids. Trimming stripped 8 bases from V and 5 bases from J, with 12 bases between. CDR1 MDHEN and CDR2 SYDVKM come from the germline V gene. CDR3 loop: CASGSRGTGELFF. The CDR3 region has the DNA TGTGCCAGCGGGAGCCGGGGAACCGGGGAGCTGTTTTTT.

This clonotype has more than one count but fewer than ten. V gene TRBV12-5 combines with J gene TRBJ2-7, with TRBD2 matching 11 bases. The junction had 3 bases not matched to a gene; V was cut back by 5 bases and J by 0 bases. Germline-derived CDR1 and CDR2 are LGHNT and FRNRAP. The CDR3 loop spans 15 amino acids. The CDR3 protein is CASGPSGRPSYEQYV. In DNA form, the CDR3 reads TGTGCTAGTGGTCCTAGCGGGAGGCCCTCCTACGAGCAGTACGTC.

This clonotype was detected a few times. This chain uses TRBV5-1 with TRBJ2-1; possible D gene TRBD2, 6 bases. V was shortened by 0 bases and J by 5 bases, with 9 bases between the two germline ends. Germline values: CDR1 SGHRS, CDR2 YFSETQ. This CDR3 contains 14 residues. Here the CDR3 reads CASSLARGNNEQFF. Written as DNA, the CDR3 is TGCGCCAGCAGCTTGGCGCGGGGCAACAATGAGCAGTTCTTC.

CDR3: CSASPPGSGLAKNIQYF. The DNA for the CDR3 is TGCAGTGCTTCCCCTCCGGGCAGCGGGCTAGCCAAAAACATTCAGTACTTC. The chain combines TRBV20-1 with TRBJ2-4, with D possibly being TRBD2 (6 bases). V was cut by 5 bases and J by 0 bases, with 20 bases left in between. Germline V gives CDR1 DFQATT, CDR2 SNEGSKA (reference sequence). The CDR3 sequence is 17 residues long.

The gene calls are TRBV29-1 and TRBJ1-2; no firm D call. Germline V gene lookup returns CDR1 SQVTM and CDR2 ANQGSEA. V was cut by 4 bases and J by 4 bases, with 7 bases left in between. The CDR3 loop spans 11 amino acids. The CDR3 is CSVVTAYGYTF. The CDR3 nucleotides read TGCAGCGTTGTAACAGCCTATGGCTACACCTTC.

The chain recombines TRBV7-4 with TRBJ2-7; D may correspond to TRBD1 or TRBD2 (5 bases each). V was pared by 5 bases and J by 6 bases, with 23 bases between. CDR3 size: 16 residues. In germline, CDR1 is SGHVT, CDR2 SQSDAQ. In nucleotides, the CDR3 is TGTGCCAGCAGCCGACGGGACCCCCTCGGGCGGAGCGAGCAGTACTTC. This translates into CASSRRDPLGRSEQYF.

This chain joins TRBV11-2 and TRBJ1-1, with TRBD1 matching over 8 bases. Unmatched junction bases numbered 7, after V lost 3 bases and J lost 4 bases. CDR3 length: 15 amino acids. Germline loops: CDR1 SGHAT, CDR2 FQNNGV. The CDR3 is CASSLLDREGTEAFF. Written as DNA, the CDR3 is TGTGCCAGCAGCTTGCTGGACAGGGAGGGCACTGAAGCTTTCTTT. The whole variable domain, filled in from reference TRBV11-2 and TRBJ1-1, reads EAGVAQSPRYKIIEKRQSVAFWCNPISGHATLYWYQQILGQGPKLLIQFQNNGVVDDSQLPKDRFSAERLKGVDSTLKIQPAKLEDSAVYLCASSLLDREGTEAFFGQGTRLTVV.

The table lists this clonotype with a few counts. The chain couples TRBV11-2 to TRBJ2-7; D is unresolved. V shed 1 base and J shed 1 base, with 8 bases lying between them. The CDR3 is 14 residues long. Per germline, CDR1 SGHAT and CDR2 FQNNGV. The CDR3 DNA reads TGTGCCAGCAGCTTAGCTTACTATTCCTACGAGCAGTACGTC. This translates into CASSLAYYSYEQYV.

Only a few counts were recorded for this clonotype. The rearrangement joins TRBV7-2 to TRBJ2-5, with 7 bases identical to TRBD1. Germline assignment: CDR1 SGHTA and CDR2 FQGNSA. This CDR3 comprises 15 residues. With V trimmed by 5 bases and J by 2 bases, 8 bases remained unmatched. In nucleotides, the CDR3 is TGTGCCAGCAGCACACAGGGGTGGACACAAGAGACCCAGTACTTC. Translation gives CASSTQGWTQETQYF. The full variable domain, in which reference TRBV7-2 and TRBJ2-5 provide the parts outside the CDR3, is GAGVSQSPSNKVTEKGKDVELRCDPISGHTALYWYRQSLGQGLEFLIYFQGNSAPDKSGLPSDRFSAERTGGSVSTLTIQRTQQEDSAVYLCASSTQGWTQETQYFGPGTRLLVL.

Only a few counts were recorded for this clonotype. This rearrangement joins TRBV6-5 to TRBJ2-1; 9 bases are a match to TRBD2. Looked up from germline, CDR1 is MNHEY and CDR2 is SVGAGI. The CDR3 length is 16 residues. J gave up 5 bases and V 4 bases, and 9 bases lay outside the gene matches. The CDR3 DNA reads TGTGCCAGCAGTTTCCGGTGGGCTAGCGGGGACAATGAGCAGTTCTTC. Protein sequence: CASSFRWASGDNEQFF.

This clonotype has ten or more counts. V usage is TRBV7-8 and J usage is TRBJ2-1; D remains ambiguous. The CDR3 covers 17 residues. Trimming left V 2 bases short and J 0 bases short, with 14 bases between. Germline-derived CDR1 and CDR2 are SGHVS and FQNEAQ. This CDR3 reads CASSLRFGSISYNEQFF. In DNA form, the CDR3 reads TGTGCCAGCAGCTTACGGTTTGGATCCATCTCCTACAATGAGCAGTTCTTC.

This sequence joins TRBV24-1 and TRBJ2-1; 8 bases fit TRBD1. J was trimmed by 4 bases and V by 7 bases; bases with no gene match: 8. Germline CDR1 KGHDR, CDR2 SFDVKD. This CDR3 spans 15 amino acids. The CDR3 region is CATSSGTGYYNEQFF. The CDR3 DNA sequence: TGTGCCACCAGCTCCGGGACAGGTTATTACAATGAGCAGTTCTTC.

There are a few counts of this clonotype. J is TRBJ2-1 and V is TRBV12-3 or TRBV12-4, with 10 bases that match TRBD2. The V segment lost 5 bases and the J segment 8 bases; nucleotides outside the gene matches: 6. This CDR3 has 14 amino acids. CDR3 DNA sequence: TGTGCCAGCAGTCTGCGGACTAGCGGAGATGAGCAGTTCTTC. Its protein product is CASSLRTSGDEQFF.

The table lists this clonotype with a few counts. The chain has TRBV6-5 and TRBJ2-1, with D tentatively TRBD2 (5 bases). The CDR3 spans 14 residues. Trimming cost V 7 bases and J 0 bases, with 10 bases left between them. CDR1 MNHEY and CDR2 SVGAGI come from the germline V gene. The CDR3 coding sequence is TGTGCCAGCACCCCCGGACTCTCCTACAATGAGCAGTTCTTC. It yields the protein CASTPGLSYNEQFF.

This clonotype was counted a few times. The chain is built from TRBV6-5 and TRBJ2-5; 11 bases are a match to TRBD1. This CDR3 comprises 16 residues. The V segment lost 7 bases and the J segment 2 bases; nucleotides outside the gene matches: 9. Germline V gene sequence: CDR1 MNHEY, CDR2 SVGAGI. The CDR3 protein is CASTTTGTGGQETQYF. CDR3 DNA: TGTGCCAGCACTACGACCGGGACAGGGGGGCAAGAGACCCAGTACTTC.

The chain links TRBV19 to TRBJ1-2, with 8 nucleotides matching TRBD1. CDR3 length equals 14 residues. Per the germline V gene, CDR1 is LNHDA and CDR2 is SQIVND (reference sequence). Trimming removed 5 bases from V and 4 bases from J; junction bases left unmatched: 6. The CDR3 DNA is TGTGCCAGTAGTTCCGGACAGGGACTCTATGGCTACACCTTC. It translates to CASSSGQGLYGYTF. The variable domain in full, with the rest retrieved from reference TRBV19 and TRBJ1-2, is DGGITQSPKYLFRKEGQNVTLSCEQNLNHDAMYWYRQDPGQGLRLIYYSQIVNDFQKGDIAEGYSVSREKKESFPLTVTSAQKNPTAFYLCASSSGQGLYGYTFGSGTRLTVV.